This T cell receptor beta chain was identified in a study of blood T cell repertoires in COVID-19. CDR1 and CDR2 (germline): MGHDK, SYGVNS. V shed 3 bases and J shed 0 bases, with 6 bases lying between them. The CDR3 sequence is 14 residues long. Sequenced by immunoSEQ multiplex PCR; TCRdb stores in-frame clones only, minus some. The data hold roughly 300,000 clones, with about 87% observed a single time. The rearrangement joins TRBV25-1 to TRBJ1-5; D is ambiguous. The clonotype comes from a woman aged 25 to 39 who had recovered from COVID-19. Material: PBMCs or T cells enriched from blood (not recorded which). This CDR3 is CASSEGYSNQPQHF. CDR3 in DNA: TGTGCCAGCAGTGAGGGCTATAGCAATCAGCCCCAGCATTTT.